These T cell receptor beta chains were read from a single sample in a study of OX40 agonist ivuxolimab in advanced cancers. Method: immunoSEQ multiplex PCR; TCRdb's copy keeps in-frame clones and lacks some. The table records 66,000 or so clones, 92% of them present only once. Material: CD4+ or CD8+ T cells sorted from blood, obtained in a trial of the OX40 agonist ivuxolimab. The receptors stem from an adult with an advanced solid tumor such as melanoma, head and neck, liver or kidney cancer. The CDR3 runs from the conserved cysteine through the conserved F or W. A D gene is named only where the DNA matches it firmly. Expanded clones get a size class; other rows say once, few or many, or leave the size out.

TGTGCCAGCAGGGCCGGGACAGGGTTTGGCTACACCTTC CASRAGTGFGYTF TRBJ1-2 TRBV6-1 NA TRBD1
TGTGCCAGCAGCCGGGGTAGGGAGCTGTTTTTT CASSRGRELFF TRBJ2-2 TRBV5-6 NA NA
TGTGCCTCCGGGGGTTCGCGTGGGGCCAACGTCCTGACTTTC CASGGSRGANVLTF TRBJ2-6 TRBV6-5 NA NA
TGTGCCAGCAGCTACGTTGGGCTAGCCAAAAACATTCAGTACTTC CASSYVGLAKNIQYF TRBJ2-4 TRBV28 NA NA
TGTGCCAGCAGCCAAGAAGATGGACTAGCGGGTGAGCAGTACTTC CASSQEDGLAGEQYF TRBJ2-7 TRBV4-2 NA TRBD2
TGTGCCTGGAGTGTGTACGCGAATCAGCCCCAGCATTTT CAWSVYANQPQHF TRBJ1-5 TRBV30 NA NA
TGCGCCAGCAGCCAAGAGCACAGGGAGACCCAGTACTTC CASSQEHRETQYF TRBJ2-5 TRBV4-3 NA NA
TGTGCCAGCAGCCAAGAACTAGCGGGGGCAGATACGCAGTATTTT CASSQELAGADTQYF TRBJ2-3 TRBV16 few TRBD2
TGTGCCAGCAGCGTAGAGCTCTCCCCCGACAATGAGCAGTTCTTC CASSVELSPDNEQFF TRBJ2-1 TRBV9 NA NA
TGTGCCAGCAGCTTGGCCCACGGGTACAATGAGCAGTTCTTC CASSLAHGYNEQFF TRBJ2-1 TRBV5-6 NA NA
TGTGCCAGCCTACCTTCGGACAGACACAGCTCCTATAATTCACCCCTCCACTTT CASLPSDRHSSYNSPLHF TRBJ1-6 TRBV19 NA NA
TGTGCCAGCAGAATCATGGGGACTAGTTCCAATGAGCAGTTCTTC CASRIMGTSSNEQFF TRBJ2-1 TRBV6-5 NA TRBD2
TGTGCCAGTACCGTGGGGGCCCACTTTGGGGAGCCCCAGCATTTT CASTVGAHFGEPQHF TRBJ1-5 TRBV19 NA NA
TGTGCCTGGAGTGTACCGGGGGCGCGTATATATGGCTACACCTTC CAWSVPGARIYGYTF TRBJ1-2 TRBV30 once NA
TGTGCCAGCAGCTTGGGACTCTCATCCTACGAGCAGTACTTC CASSLGLSSYEQYF TRBJ2-7 TRBV13 NA NA
TGTGCCAGCAGGTGCGGCTACACCTTC CASRCGYTF TRBJ1-2 TRBV3-2 NA NA
TGCGCCAGCAGCCAAGATCGGGGGACTAGCGCCAATGAGCAGTTCTTC CASSQDRGTSANEQFF TRBJ2-1 TRBV4-1 NA TRBD2
TGTGCCAGCAGTGAGACAGGGTTTCTGCCCGGGGGTCAGCCCCAGCATTTT CASSETGFLPGGQPQHF TRBJ1-5 TRBV25-1 NA TRBD1
TGTGCCAGCAGCTTGGGGTGGAGCGGGGTCTTTCAAGAGACCCAGTACTTC CASSLGWSGVFQETQYF TRBJ2-5 TRBV5-4 NA TRBD2
TGTGCCAGCAGTGAATGGGGAACAGGGGGCTTCTATGGCTACACCTTC CASSEWGTGGFYGYTF TRBJ1-2 TRBV6-1 once TRBD1
TGTGCCAGCATTCTCCAGGGTTTCAATCAGCCCCAGCATTTT CASILQGFNQPQHF TRBJ1-5 TRBV28 NA NA
TGTGCTAGTGGTTCGGACCTACGGAATGAGCAGTTCTTC CASGSDLRNEQFF TRBJ2-1 TRBV12-5 NA NA
TGTGCCAGTAAGGGAGGGCCCTATAATTCACCCCTCCACTTT CASKGGPYNSPLHF TRBJ1-6 TRBV19 NA NA
TGTGCCAGCAGTGCTTCGGGGACCATATATTTT CASSASGTIYF TRBJ1-3 TRBV6-5 NA NA
TGCGCCAGCAGGCTTGGGGGGGACAGTAAGGGGCAAGACACTGAAGCTTTCTTT CASRLGGDSKGQDTEAFF TRBJ1-1 TRBV23-1 NA TRBD1
TGTGCCAGCAGCCCACAGGTAATCTGGGATCAGCCCCAGCATTTT CASSPQVIWDQPQHF TRBJ1-5 TRBV28 few NA
TGTGCCAGCAGTTTATCGATGGTAGCGGGAGTCCATGAGCAGTTCTTC CASSLSMVAGVHEQFF TRBJ2-1 TRBV27 NA TRBD2
TGTGCCAGCAGCCAAGACCCGGGACAGGGAAGTGGAAATGAGCAGTTCTTC CASSQDPGQGSGNEQFF TRBJ2-1 TRBV14 NA TRBD1
TGCGCCAGCAGCCAAGATCCCGTCCATTCCTCTGGAAACACCATATATTTT CASSQDPVHSSGNTIYF TRBJ1-3 TRBV4-1 once NA
TGTGCCAGCAGCTCCCTGGGGGAGACCCAATTT CASSSLGETQF TRBJ1-1 TRBV11-2 NA NA
TGTGCCAGCAGCCCAGCGGAGGGGTCCACCGGGGACACTGAAGCTTTCTTT CASSPAEGSTGDTEAFF TRBJ1-1 TRBV7-9 NA NA
TGTGCCTGGAGGGCCGGGCTTGGCTATGGCTACACCTTC CAWRAGLGYGYTF TRBJ1-2 TRBV30 NA NA
TGTGCCAGCAGCATGAGGAGGGGGGACAATGAGCAGTTCTTC CASSMRRGDNEQFF TRBJ2-1 TRBV28 once NA
TGTGCCAGCAGCTTAGCAGCGGGATGGTGGGATACGCAGTATTTT CASSLAAGWWDTQYF TRBJ2-3 TRBV7-2 NA TRBD2
TGCACCAGCAGCCAAGAGACAGGGGGCGCGTGCACTGAAGCTTTCTTT CTSSQETGGACTEAFF TRBJ1-1 TRBV1 NA NA
TGTGCCAGCAGCTGGGACAGAGATGTCACAGATACGCAGTATTTT CASSWDRDVTDTQYF TRBJ2-3 TRBV5-8 once TRBD1
TGTGCCAGCAGTTTCTTGGAGCAGCCCCAGCATTTT CASSFLEQPQHF TRBJ1-5 TRBV28 few NA
TGTGCCAGCAGGCCCGGGACTTTTACTAGCACAGATACGCAGTATTTT CASRPGTFTSTDTQYF TRBJ2-3 TRBV6-6 NA NA
TGTGCCAGCAGAGTACAGGGGGGCAATCAGCCCCAGCATTTT CASRVQGGNQPQHF TRBJ1-5 TRBV27 NA TRBD1
TGCGCCAGCAGCGGGGGGGGTTGGGACACTGAAGCTTTCTTT CASSGGGWDTEAFF TRBJ1-1 TRBV4-3 NA NA
TGTGCCAGCAGCGTTGGCGGCACAGATACGCAGTATTTT CASSVGGTDTQYF TRBJ2-3 TRBV9 NA NA
TGTGCCAGCAGTCCACCTCGACAGGGAATCAGAGCTTTCTTT CASSPPRQGIRAFF TRBJ1-1 TRBV6-6 once TRBD1
TGTGCCAGCTCACCTTCTAGCGGGATTACTCCCCGCTACAATGAGCAGTTCTTC CASSPSSGITPRYNEQFF TRBJ2-1 TRBV18 NA TRBD2
TGTGCCAGCAGCTTATTGCCAGCGGGAGTGGGGAATGAGCAGTTCTTC CASSLLPAGVGNEQFF TRBJ2-1 TRBV11-1 NA TRBD2
TGTGCCAGCAGTGAAGCCGCAGGGGGGAGCAATCAGCCCCAGCATTTT CASSEAAGGSNQPQHF TRBJ1-5 TRBV2 NA TRBD1
TGCGCCAGCAGCCAAGAGAAGGCAGGCTACAATGAGCAGTTCTTC CASSQEKAGYNEQFF TRBJ2-1 TRBV4-3 NA NA
TGTGCCAGTAGTATACGGCCCCGGGACGGGGGCAATCAGCCCCAGCATTTT CASSIRPRDGGNQPQHF TRBJ1-5 TRBV19 medium-sized NA
TGTGCCTGGAAGCTAGCGGGAGGGCCCCCAGATACGCAGTATTTT CAWKLAGGPPDTQYF TRBJ2-3 TRBV30 NA TRBD2
TGTGCCAGCAGCTCAATCGGGGCTGGGGCCAACGTCCTGACTTTC CASSSIGAGANVLTF TRBJ2-6 TRBV11-2 NA NA
TGTGCCAGCAGACCGGGACTAGCGTCAACGCAGTATTTT CASRPGLASTQYF TRBJ2-3 TRBV6-5 NA TRBD2
TGTGCCAGCAGTCCCGACGGGACTCACTACTACAATGAGCAGTTCTTC CASSPDGTHYYNEQFF TRBJ2-1 TRBV28 NA NA
TGTGCCCGCAGCGCAGGACTAGCGGGGGGGCGGGGCACAGATACGCAGTATTTT CARSAGLAGGRGTDTQYF TRBJ2-3 TRBV9 NA TRBD2
TGCGCCAGCAGCTTGGGAGAGGTAGGGCTGGTCACTGAAGCTTTCTTT CASSLGEVGLVTEAFF TRBJ1-1 TRBV5-1 NA NA
TGTGCCAGCAGCGGAGTTCTCAATGAGCAGTTCTTC CASSGVLNEQFF TRBJ2-1 TRBV7-8 NA NA
TGTGCCTGGGGGGTGGGGGGCGCTGAAGCTTTCTTT CAWGVGGAEAFF TRBJ1-1 TRBV30 few NA
TGTGCCAGCAGCGCACAACTCGGGACTAGCGGGAGGTTGAATGAGCAGTTCTTC CASSAQLGTSGRLNEQFF TRBJ2-1 TRBV9 NA TRBD2
TGTGCCAGCAGTTCCCGGGACGGCAATCAGCCCCAGCATTTT CASSSRDGNQPQHF TRBJ1-5 TRBV2 NA NA
TGCAGCGTTGCCTATGGGACTAGCGGGACTTCCTACAATGAGCAGTTCTTC CSVAYGTSGTSYNEQFF TRBJ2-1 TRBV29-1 once TRBD2
TGTGCCACCAGCAGAGATAGAGATACGCAGTATTTT CATSRDRDTQYF TRBJ2-3 TRBV15 NA NA